This T cell receptor (beta chain) was retrieved from a study of T-cell reconstitution after alpha-beta-depleted transplantation in children. Study-wide results and limits: Some patients showed high day-60 TCRbeta diversity, which derived from surviving recipient T cells and thymic progenitors. T-cell counts and diversity at one year post-transplant came mainly from newly produced T cells. As was reported, about two months after transplant, alpha-beta T cells came from several hundred expanded graft clones.

As it was prepared, the TCRbeta library received unique molecular identifiers. TCRdb fed the PCR reads into MiXCR, producing one record per CDR3 protein. Of 90,000 to 150,000 distinct CDR3 sequences in the sample, roughly 23% are singletons; the top ten hold more than 9%. Comment on this clonotype: Its cognate antigen is unknown.

With V trimmed by 1 base and J by 4 bases, 6 bases remained unmatched. CDR3 size: 15 residues. CDR1 is SGDLS, CDR2 YYNGEE, per germline. The sequences come from PBMCs, mostly from graft donor cells, collected 180 days after TCRalphabeta/CD19-depleted stem cell transplant. The chain is built from TRBV9 and TRBJ2-7, with 9 bases aligning to TRBD1. The origin of this receptor is a male patient between 2 and 10 years old who had a stem cell transplant for chronic granulomatous disease, so the T cells may come from the graft donor. CDR3 bases: TGTGCCAGCAGCGTATCCGGGACAGGGTCATACGAGCAGTACTTC. Translated: CASSVSGTGSYEQYF.